Sequencing of this T cell receptor beta chain was carried out in a study of blood T cells in healthy people across ages. Study observations and caveats: Naive CD4+ cell counts and diversity both ran higher in long-lived than in aged donors. Diversity of TCR beta per million T cells declined in a roughly linear way with age.

Germline trimming cut 5 bases from V and 1 base from J; bases unmatched to any gene: 7. This CDR3 region has 15 residues. CDR1 is DFQATT and CDR2 is SNEGSKA in the germline V gene (reference sequence). Extraction yielded at least 6 micrograms of total RNA per sample. PCR was performed a second time for about 6 to 12 cycles using a sample-barcoded 5' primer and a J-beta primer mix. The authors tagged each cDNA molecule using a template-switch adaptor with 12 random nucleotides. TCRdb reprocessed the 5' RACE reads via MiXCR and lists one record per CDR3 protein. The table lists about 1.7 million distinct CDR3 sequences, roughly 27% of them singletons. As concerns this clonotype: The antigen remains unidentified.

This chain uses TRBV20-1 with TRBJ2-3, with 9 bases matching TRBD1. The material sequenced was blood. This receptor was taken from a woman in her thirties in good health. Here the CDR3 DNA reads TGCAGTGCTCGATTACAGGGGGCCGGCACAGATACGCAGTATTTT. This sequence encodes CSARLQGAGTDTQYF.